The next 20 T cell receptor beta chains were all read from a single sample in a study of cytomegalovirus exposure and HLA in healthy donors. PCR was performed using 60 Vbeta and 13 Jbeta primers. Sequencing was performed with immunoSEQ multiplex PCR; in TCRdb, only in-frame clones are kept and a portion is missing. The repertoire includes approximately 220,000 clones, less than 85% of them detected once, and 0.2% to 0.25% sits in the top ten. Specimen: PBMCs. These receptors all stem from a girl aged 2 to 10 in good health and CMV-seronegative.

The chain carries TRBV14 and TRBJ2-3, with 14 bases aligning to TRBD2. This CDR3 comprises 17 residues. Germline V lookup: CDR1 SGHDN, CDR2 FVKESK. V trimming: 1 base; J trimming: 6 bases; junction bases outside the gene matches: 6. The CDR3 here is CASSQAQGLAGVDTQYF. CDR3 bases: TGTGCCAGCAGCCAAGCCCAGGGACTAGCGGGAGTGGATACGCAGTATTTT.

The chain couples TRBV21-1 to TRBJ2-4; the table gives TRBD2 as D, unverified against the DNA. TRBV21-1 is recorded as a pseudogene. This CDR3 region has 12 residues. The DNA for the CDR3 is TGTGCCAGCAGGGAGGCCAAAAACATTCAGTACTTC. The encoded protein is CASREAKNIQYF.

The chain employs TRBV5-4 and TRBJ2-5; TRBD1 is a possible D gene (5 bases). Judging by the DNA end, TRBJ2-7 fits better; the J call may be wrong. Germline-derived CDR1 and CDR2 are SGHNT and YYREEE (reference sequence). This CDR3 has 16 amino acids. CDR3 protein: CASSLRGRVDVHEQYF. The CDR3, as DNA: TGTGCCAGCAGCTTGAGGGGCAGGGTGGATGTCCACGAGCAGTACTTC.

V gene TRBV21-1 combines with J gene TRBJ2-4; TRBD1 is the table's D call and was not checked against the DNA. TRBV21-1 is a listed pseudogene. The CDR3 consists of 13 residues. The CDR3 nucleotides read TGTGCCAGCCGGGGACAGGGAGCCTACATTCAGTACTTC. Translation: CASRGQGAYIQYF.

The CDR3 loop is CASSLGQGAYEQYF. The CDR3 nucleotides are TGTGCCAGCAGCTTAGGACAGGGGGCCTACGAGCAGTACTTC. The gene calls are TRBV7-2 and TRBJ2-7; 9 bases align to TRBD1. V shed 1 base and J 2 bases; nucleotides not matched to a gene: 0. The V gene's germline CDR1 is SGHTA and CDR2 FQGNSA. The CDR3 runs to 14 residues.

The rearrangement joins TRBV28 to TRBJ1-2, with D possibly matching TRBD1 (5 bases). The CDR3 covers 14 residues. V was shortened by 8 bases and J by 3 bases, with 16 bases between the two germline ends. Germline V gene lookup returns CDR1 MDHEN and CDR2 SYDVKM. The CDR3 sequence: CASQGPGRDYGYTF. The CDR3 DNA is TGTGCCAGCCAAGGCCCAGGGAGGGACTATGGCTACACCTTC.

The CDR3 nucleotides are TGTGCCAGCAGTTACTCGATAGGGGGCGGCGGCTACACCTTC. Protein sequence: CASSYSIGGGGYTF. The rearrangement uses TRBV6-5 and TRBJ1-2; 7 positions match TRBD1. V gave up 0 bases and J gave up 8 bases; unmatched junction bases: 6. This CDR3 has 14 residues. CDR1 and CDR2 from the germline V gene are MNHEY and SVGAGI.

The chain joins TRBV2 to TRBJ2-3; 9 positions match TRBD2. Losses at the gene ends were 5 bases for V and 4 bases for J; bases not matched to a gene: 10. CDR3 length: 16 residues. Germline CDR1 SNHLY, CDR2 FYNNEI. CDR3 region: CASSPTRAGGADTQYF. The CDR3 DNA follows: TGTGCCAGCAGTCCTACGCGCGCGGGAGGGGCAGATACGCAGTATTTT.

J is TRBJ1-1 and V is TRBV27; tentative D call: TRBD1 (6 bases). Germline CDR1 is MNHEY and CDR2 is SMNVEV (reference sequence). The length of the CDR3 is 14 residues. Trimming pared 6 bases from V and 3 bases from J, leaving 14 bases between. CDR3 sequence reads: CASRTTGADTEAFF. DNA of the CDR3: TGTGCCAGCAGGACGACAGGCGCGGACACTGAAGCTTTCTTT.

The genes are TRBV10-1 and TRBJ2-7; 12 bases are shared with TRBD1. The CDR3 totals 15 residues. The J segment lost 4 bases and the V segment lost 8 bases, leaving 9 bases of the junction unmatched. Germline CDR1 and CDR2: WNHNN and SYGVQD (reference sequence). The CDR3 nucleotides are TGCGCCAGCCGCGGGGACAGGGGGCACCCTTACGAGCAGTACTTC. It is translated as CASRGDRGHPYEQYF.

The chain employs TRBV27 and TRBJ2-7; D remains ambiguous. CDR3 length: 14 amino acids. The germline V gene has CDR1 MNHEY and CDR2 SMNVEV (reference sequence). Between the trimmed V and J ends, which lost 2 bases and 2 bases, there was a span of 10 bases. CDR3 residues: CASSLLDGAYEQYF. CDR3 DNA sequence: TGTGCCAGCAGTTTACTAGACGGAGCCTACGAGCAGTACTTC.

This rearrangement joins TRBV7-9 to TRBJ2-1; 9 bases fit TRBD2. The germline V gene has CDR1 SEHNR and CDR2 FQNEAQ (reference sequence). V shed 5 bases, J shed 4 bases, and the junction held 6 bases outside the gene matches. The CDR3 is made up of 15 amino acids. CDR3 sequence (DNA): TGTGCCAGCAGCCTGACTAGCGGTACTTACAATGAGCAGTTCTTC. Its translation: CASSLTSGTYNEQFF.

This chain links TRBV19 with TRBJ1-2; 7 positions match TRBD1. This CDR3 has 16 amino acids. CDR1 LNHDA and CDR2 SQIVND come from the germline V gene (reference sequence). V shed 11 bases and J 7 bases; nucleotides not matched to a gene: 22. The CDR3 loop is CASGRAGGRLATGYTF. As DNA, the CDR3 is TGTGCCTCCGGGAGGGCAGGGGGACGCCTAGCTACTGGCTACACCTTC.

This rearrangement joins TRBV5-1 to TRBJ2-3; 8 positions agree with TRBD2. CDR1 and CDR2 from the germline V gene are SGHRS and YFSETQ. V gave up 2 bases and J gave up 5 bases; unmatched junction bases: 4. This CDR3 is 14 amino acids long. In DNA form, the CDR3 reads TGCGCCAGCAGCTTCGGGGGGGCGGGAGATACGCAGTATTTT. Translation gives CASSFGGAGDTQYF.

V is TRBV12-1 and J is TRBJ2-3; TRBD2, the table's D call, was not compared with the DNA. TRBV12-1 is a known pseudogene. The CDR3 extends over 15 amino acids. CDR3 sequence: CASSHLAGSSDTQYF. CDR3 DNA sequence: TGTGCCAGCAGCCACCTAGCGGGCTCTTCAGATACGCAGTATTTT.

The sample holds one count of this clone. J is TRBJ1-3 and V is TRBV5-4, with a weak D call TRBD1 (5 bases). The CDR3 length is 16 residues. V lost 0 bases to trimming and J lost 4 bases, with 14 bases between them. Germline loops: CDR1 SGHNT, CDR2 YYREEE (reference sequence). The CDR3 nucleotides read TGTGCCAGCAGCTTGGTTGATCGGGGGACGGGAAACACCATATATTTT. Translated: CASSLVDRGTGNTIYF.

As to this clone: The junction and the germline gene differ at one end; a read error may be behind it. The CDR3 sequence is CSSSFSSLGTNEKLFF. The CDR3 nucleotides read TGTTCCAGCAGCTTTAGTAGTTTGGGCACTAATGAAAAACTGTTTTTT. The rearrangement links TRBV7-9 to TRBJ1-4; D ambiguous. CDR3 length equals 16 residues. Looked up from germline, CDR1 is SEHNR and CDR2 is FQNEAQ (reference sequence).

The chain employs TRBV25-1 and TRBJ2-5; TRBD1 aligns across 9 bases. The DNA end is more similar to TRBJ2-7, so the J call may be wrong. CDR1 and CDR2 (germline): MGHDK, SYGVNS. This CDR3 contains 14 residues. CDR3 in DNA: TGTGCCAGCAGCGGGACAGGGAGGGCCTACGAGCAGTACTTC. It translates to CASSGTGRAYEQYF.

This chain uses TRBV14 with TRBJ2-7; 7 nucleotides agree with TRBD2. This CDR3 is 14 amino acids long. CDR1 and CDR2 from the germline V gene are SGHDN and FVKESK. The ends lost 4 bases at V and 1 base at J; junction bases unmatched: 4. The CDR3 spells CASSPGGGSYEQYF. The DNA of the CDR3 is TGTGCCAGCAGCCCGGGGGGTGGGTCCTACGAGCAGTACTTC.

The chain is built from TRBV10-1 and TRBJ2-1, with 11 positions matching TRBD2. Germline-derived CDR1 and CDR2 are WNHNN and SYGVQD (reference sequence). The length of the CDR3 is 17 residues. Trimming at V came to 2 bases and at J to 6 bases, leaving 9 bases not matched to a gene. The CDR3 loop reads CASSEPSSGTSGNEQFF. CDR3 DNA sequence: TGCGCCAGCAGTGAGCCTAGCTCCGGGACTAGCGGCAATGAGCAGTTCTTC.